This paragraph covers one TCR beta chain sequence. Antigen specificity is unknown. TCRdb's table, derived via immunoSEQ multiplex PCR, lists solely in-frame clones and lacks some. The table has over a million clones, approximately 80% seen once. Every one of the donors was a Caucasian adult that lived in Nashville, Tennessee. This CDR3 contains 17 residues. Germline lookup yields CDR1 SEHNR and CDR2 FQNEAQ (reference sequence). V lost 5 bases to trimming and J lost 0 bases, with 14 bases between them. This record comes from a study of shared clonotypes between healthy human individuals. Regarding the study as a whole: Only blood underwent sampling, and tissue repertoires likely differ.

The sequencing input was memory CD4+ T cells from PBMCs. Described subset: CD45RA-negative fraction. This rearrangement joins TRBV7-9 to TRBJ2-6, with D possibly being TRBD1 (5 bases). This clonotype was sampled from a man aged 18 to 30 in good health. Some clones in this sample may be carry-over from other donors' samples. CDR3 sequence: CASSRWGEDSGANVLTF. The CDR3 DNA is TGTGCCAGCAGCAGGTGGGGCGAGGACTCTGGGGCCAACGTCCTGACTTTC.